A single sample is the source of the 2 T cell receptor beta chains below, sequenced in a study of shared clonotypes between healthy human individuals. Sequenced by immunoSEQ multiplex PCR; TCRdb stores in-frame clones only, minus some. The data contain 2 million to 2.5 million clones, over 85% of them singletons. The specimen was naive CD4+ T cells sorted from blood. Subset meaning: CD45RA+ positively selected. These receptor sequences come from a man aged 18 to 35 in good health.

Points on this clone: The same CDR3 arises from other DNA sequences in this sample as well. The CDR3 region is CALTGDTEAFF. The DNA of the CDR3 is TGTGCCCTGACAGGAGATACTGAAGCTTTCTTT. The chain is built from TRBV30 and TRBJ1-1, with D perhaps TRBD1 (6 bases). V was clipped by 8 bases and J by 5 bases, with 12 bases between them. The CDR3 contains 11 residues. In germline, CDR1 is GTSNPN, CDR2 SVGIG (reference sequence).

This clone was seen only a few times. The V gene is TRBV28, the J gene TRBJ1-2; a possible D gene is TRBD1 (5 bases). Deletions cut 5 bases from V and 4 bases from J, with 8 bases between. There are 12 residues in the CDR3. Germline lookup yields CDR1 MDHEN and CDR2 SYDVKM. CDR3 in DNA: TGTGCCAGCAGTCGGGACCTCTATGGCTACACCTTC. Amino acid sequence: CASSRDLYGYTF.